This TCR beta chain was profiled in a study of blood T cells in healthy people across ages. A second PCR, run for about 6 to 11 cycles, used a sample-barcoded 5' primer plus a J-beta primer mix. Tagging of each cDNA molecule was performed by a template-switch adaptor with 12 random nucleotides. From the 5' RACE reads, TCRdb called clonotypes with MiXCR, one entry per CDR3 protein. In the table there are about 1.1 million distinct CDR3 sequences, 35% to 45% of which are singletons. The CDR3 consists of 18 residues. Germline loops: CDR1 LNHNV, CDR2 YYDKDF (reference sequence). After removal of 0 bases from V and 0 bases from J, the junction contained 6 bases not matched to a gene.

The V call is TRBV15, the J call TRBJ1-4; 8 bases map to TRBD1. Sequenced sample: blood. The TCR sequence derives from a young man in good health. The CDR3 region is CATSRDRTGQATNEKLFF. In DNA, the CDR3 is TGTGCCACCAGCAGAGATCGGACAGGGCAAGCAACTAATGAAAAACTGTTTTTT.